These 10 T cell receptor beta chains share one sample of origin, sequenced in a study of cytomegalovirus exposure and HLA in healthy donors. PCR amplification relied on 60 Vbeta primers (plus 13 Jbeta primers). Using immunoSEQ multiplex PCR, the repertoire was profiled, and TCRdb retains in-frame clones only, with some absent. Of 200,000 or so clones in the sample, roughly four fifths were seen once. The sequenced material came from PBMCs. These TCRs come from a boy aged 2 to 10 in good health and CMV-seronegative.

The sample holds a few counts of this clone. V and J are TRBV7-2 and TRBJ2-3; TRBD2 aligns across 7 bases. Germline V gives CDR1 SGHTA, CDR2 FQGNSA. V was clipped by 7 bases and J by 4 bases; unmatched bases: 5. The CDR3 is 13 residues long. In nucleotides, the CDR3 is TGTGCCAGCACCCCGGCGGGGGCAGATACGCAGTATTTT. It specifies CASTPAGADTQYF.

The V gene is TRBV5-1, the J gene TRBJ1-6, with a possible D match to TRBD1 (6 bases). Trimming left V 2 bases short and J 8 bases short, with 11 bases between. The CDR3 consists of 14 residues. Germline V lookup: CDR1 SGHRS, CDR2 YFSETQ. The CDR3 loop reads CASSFTGRDSPLHF. In nucleotides, the CDR3 is TGCGCCAGCAGCTTTACAGGGAGGGATTCACCCCTCCACTTT.

On this clone: The same CDR3 arises from other DNA sequences in this sample as well. This rearrangement joins TRBV4-3 to TRBJ2-3; the D is unclear. V lost 0 bases and J lost 3, with 4 bases in between. CDR3 size: 13 residues. Germline V lookup: CDR1 LGHNA, CDR2 YSLEER. The DNA for the CDR3 is TGCGCCAGCAGCCAAGACAGGACAGATACGCAGTATTTT. Protein sequence: CASSQDRTDTQYF.

The V and J genes are TRBV9 and TRBJ2-5, with 7 bases matching TRBD2. Germline lookup yields CDR1 SGDLS and CDR2 YYNGEE. V shed 3 bases, J shed 5 bases, and the junction held 13 bases outside the gene matches. This CDR3 spans 16 amino acids. The DNA for the CDR3 is TGTGCCAGCAGCGCGCAGAGGGGAGGGGTACGGGAGACCCAGTACTTC. Its protein product is CASSAQRGGVRETQYF.

This chain links TRBV2 with TRBJ2-7, with D uncertain. The CDR3 is 11 residues long. Germline assignment: CDR1 SNHLY and CDR2 FYNNEI. Between the trimmed V and J ends, which lost 6 bases and 2 bases, there was a span of 5 bases. The CDR3 region is CASRRTYEQYF. CDR3 nucleotides: TGTGCCAGCAGGCGGACCTACGAGCAGTACTTC.

The chain joins TRBV20-1 to TRBJ1-2; D remains ambiguous. Germline lookup yields CDR1 DFQATT and CDR2 SNEGSKA (reference sequence). V lost 5 bases, J lost 6 bases, and 10 bases lay in between. The CDR3 has 11 amino acids. The CDR3 DNA sequence: TGCAGTGCTCTCCACGGGGATGGCTACACCTTC. Translated, it gives CSALHGDGYTF.

This chain connects TRBV4-3 to TRBJ2-7; D is perhaps TRBD2 (6 bases). This CDR3 region has 16 residues. Trimming took off 3 bases at V and 1 base at J, with 16 bases between the two ends. Per the germline V gene, CDR1 is LGHNA and CDR2 is YSLEER. The CDR3 sequence is CASSQGPGLPSYEQYF. CDR3 nucleotide sequence: TGCGCCAGCAGCCAGGGGCCGGGACTTCCGTCCTACGAGCAGTACTTC.

This chain uses TRBV7-2 with TRBJ2-7; D unresolved. Germline assignment: CDR1 SGHTA and CDR2 FQGNSA. This CDR3 is 13 amino acids long. Trimming shortened V by 4 bases and J by 0 bases, and 7 bases separated the two germline ends. DNA for the CDR3: TGTGCCAGCAGCTCGAGGAGCTCCTACGAGCAGTACTTC. Encoded protein: CASSSRSSYEQYF.

This clone was found a few times. The rearrangement joins TRBV7-3 to TRBJ1-2; 12 bases line up with TRBD1. The CDR3 is 16 residues long. The trim removed 4 bases at V and 7 bases at J, leaving 10 bases unmatched. Germline assignment: CDR1 SGHTA and CDR2 FQGTGA. CDR3 loop: CASSSLSGTGGGGYTF. CDR3 sequence (DNA): TGTGCCAGCAGCTCCCTCTCCGGGACAGGGGGCGGTGGCTACACCTTC. Based on the CDR3 plus reference TRBV7-3 and TRBJ1-2, the full variable domain is GAGVSQTPSNKVTEKGKYVELRCDPISGHTALYWYRQSLGQGPEFLIYFQGTGAADDSGLPNDRFFAVRPEGSVSTLKIQRTERGDSAVYLCASSSLSGTGGGGYTFGSGTRLTVV.

As regards this clone: This same CDR3 is encoded by further DNA sequences in the sample. The chain uses TRBV4-2 and TRBJ1-5; TRBD1 matches at 9 bases. Germline CDR1 reads LGHNA; CDR2 reads YNFKEQ. CDR3 length equals 17 residues. The trim removed 1 base at V and 3 bases at J, leaving 7 bases unmatched. In DNA, the CDR3 is TGTGCCAGCAGCCAAGCTTCCGGGGACAGGGACAATCAGCCCCAGCATTTT. It is translated as CASSQASGDRDNQPQHF.